This entry describes one T cell receptor (beta chain). What it recognizes is unknown. The data derive from a study of lymphopenia after photon versus proton radiotherapy. Using immunoSEQ multiplex PCR, the repertoire was profiled, and TCRdb retains in-frame clones only, with some absent. The data contain 15,000 to 20,000 clones, about nine tenths of them singletons. Findings of the study overall: Relative stability marked proton patients; photon patients lost diversity and naive cells. Only patients who died were analyzed for survival; proton advantage is unproven. Oligoclonal CD8+ Temra expansion after nadir drove photon patients' diversity drop. Larger post-nadir TCR diversity loss correlated inversely with survival in deceased patients.

CDR1 SSHAT and CDR2 FNYEAQ come from the germline V gene (reference sequence). Trimming took 1 base from V and 0 from J, leaving 6 bases between them. The CDR3 is made up of 15 amino acids. The sample consisted of peripheral blood, taken from a patient treated with proton-based radiotherapy. The J gene is TRBJ1-4, the V gene TRBV7-7; D is unclear. This TCR came from a man between 70 and 80 years old with pancreatic cancer. In nucleotides, the CDR3 is TGTGCCAGCAGCTTAGGAGCGGCAACTAATGAAAAACTGTTTTTT. This codes for CASSLGAATNEKLFF.